These 11 T cell receptor beta chains share one sample of origin, sequenced in a study of T-cell memory formation after mild COVID-19. MiXCR, run by TCRdb on the 5' RACE reads, gives a single entry per CDR3 protein. The sample consists of fewer than 650,000 distinct CDR3 sequences, less than 25% of them appearing once. The sequencing sample was made of PBMCs or a T cell subset sorted from them (not recorded which). All receptors come from an adult woman who had mild COVID-19 (a few samples of this study predate the infection). Cell type and time point are not known.

The CDR3 nucleotides read TGTGCCAGCAGCTTGGGGACAGGGGCTGAAAAACTGTTTTTT. It translates to CASSLGTGAEKLFF. The gene calls are TRBV11-2 and TRBJ1-4; 10 bases fit TRBD1. Losses at the gene ends were 3 bases for V and 7 bases for J; bases not matched to a gene: 2. The CDR3 is 14 residues long. Germline values: CDR1 SGHAT, CDR2 FQNNGV.

At least ten counts were recorded for this clonotype. The chain uses TRBV7-8 and TRBJ1-5; possible D gene TRBD1, 5 bases. The length of the CDR3 is 14 residues. Looked up from germline, CDR1 is SGHVS and CDR2 is FQNEAQ. The germline V and J ends were trimmed by 0 bases and 7 bases, with 10 bases remaining between them. The CDR3 DNA follows: TGTGCCAGCAGCTTAGCAGGGGAAGGACAGCCCCAGCATTTT. Translation gives CASSLAGEGQPQHF.

This clonotype has a handful of counts. V is TRBV15 and J is TRBJ2-3; TRBD2 aligns across 7 bases. The CDR3 is 14 residues long. Germline-derived CDR1 and CDR2 are LNHNV and YYDKDF (reference sequence). Trimming took 3 bases from V and 4 from J; bases not matched to a gene: 4. The CDR3 nucleotides read TGTGCCACCAGCAGGGGAGGGGATTCAGATACGCAGTATTTT. It encodes CATSRGGDSDTQYF.

In its sample, this clonotype was seen a few times. The chain has TRBV7-2 and TRBJ1-5, with D possibly matching TRBD1 (5 bases). CDR1 SGHTA and CDR2 FQGNSA come from the germline V gene. Between the trimmed V and J ends, which lost 2 bases and 5 bases, there was a span of 13 bases. The CDR3 extends over 15 amino acids. The DNA of the CDR3 is TGTGCCAGCAGCTTACGGTCAGGGCGAGATCAGCCCCAGCATTTT. Its protein product is CASSLRSGRDQPQHF.

The chain employs TRBV4-3 and TRBJ2-3, with a tentative D call TRBD2 (5 bases). V lost 1 base, J lost 5 bases, and 7 bases lay in between. Germline-derived CDR1 and CDR2 are LGHNA and YSLEER. This CDR3 has 13 residues. CDR3 amino acids: CASSQGAVDTQYF. CDR3 in DNA: TGCGCCAGCAGCCAAGGAGCGGTAGATACGCAGTATTTT.

In DNA form, the CDR3 reads TGTGCCACCAGTGATAGGTGGGGATCCTACAATGAGCAGTTCTTC. Its protein product is CATSDRWGSYNEQFF. The V call is TRBV24-1, the J call TRBJ2-1; D call uncertain. Per germline, CDR1 KGHDR and CDR2 SFDVKD. Trimming took off 3 bases at V and 1 base at J, with 9 bases between the two ends. This CDR3 is 15 amino acids long.

This clonotype was observed a handful of times. The CDR3 coding sequence is TGTGCCAGCAGTTTTGCCGGGGAAGCTTTCTTT. It codes for CASSFAGEAFF. The rearrangement joins TRBV12-3 or TRBV12-4 to TRBJ1-1; no reliable D call. CDR3 length: 11 residues. Trimming left V 3 bases short and J 8 bases short, with 7 bases between.

This clonotype occurred a few times. The chain links TRBV20-1 to TRBJ2-7; 8 nucleotides agree with TRBD1. CDR1 DFQATT and CDR2 SNEGSKA come from the germline V gene (reference sequence). The CDR3 runs to 14 residues. The V and J ends lost 5 bases and 0 bases, in that order; junction bases with no gene match: 6. The CDR3: CSAPDRASSYEQYF. Written as DNA, the CDR3 is TGCAGTGCTCCGGACAGGGCCAGCTCCTACGAGCAGTACTTC.

V and J are TRBV5-5 and TRBJ1-5; D perhaps matches TRBD1 (6 bases). Germline-derived CDR1 and CDR2 are SGHKS and YYEKEE (reference sequence). With 4 bases removed from V and 6 bases from J, the gap between germline ends came to 17 bases. The CDR3 covers 15 residues. The CDR3 is CASSPATGNSQPQHF. In DNA form, the CDR3 reads TGTGCCAGCAGCCCGGCCACAGGGAACTCTCAGCCCCAGCATTTT.

V gene TRBV2 combines with J gene TRBJ2-1; D is unclear. Trimming took off 1 base at V and 10 bases at J, with 5 bases between the two ends. CDR1 is SNHLY, CDR2 FYNNEI, per germline. The length of the CDR3 is 11 residues. CDR3 region: CASSEGKEQFF. CDR3 bases: TGTGCCAGCAGTGAAGGGAAAGAGCAGTTCTTC.

The V and J genes are TRBV29-1 and TRBJ2-5; D possibly corresponds to TRBD2 (7 bases). Germline V gene sequence: CDR1 SQVTM, CDR2 ANQGSEA. The CDR3 runs 12 residues. V shed 7 bases and J shed 9 bases, with 18 bases lying between them. CDR3 in DNA: TGCAGCGGGGGGGGCGGCCGTGTGGCCCAGTACTTC. Its protein product is CSGGGGRVAQYF. Supplemented by reference TRBV29-1 and TRBJ2-5, the full variable domain reads SAVISQKPSRDICQRGTSLTIQCQVDSQVTMMFWYRQQPGQSLTLIATANQGSEATYESGFVIDKFPISRPNLTFSTLTVSNMSPEDSSIYLCSGGGGRVAQYFGPGTRLLVL.